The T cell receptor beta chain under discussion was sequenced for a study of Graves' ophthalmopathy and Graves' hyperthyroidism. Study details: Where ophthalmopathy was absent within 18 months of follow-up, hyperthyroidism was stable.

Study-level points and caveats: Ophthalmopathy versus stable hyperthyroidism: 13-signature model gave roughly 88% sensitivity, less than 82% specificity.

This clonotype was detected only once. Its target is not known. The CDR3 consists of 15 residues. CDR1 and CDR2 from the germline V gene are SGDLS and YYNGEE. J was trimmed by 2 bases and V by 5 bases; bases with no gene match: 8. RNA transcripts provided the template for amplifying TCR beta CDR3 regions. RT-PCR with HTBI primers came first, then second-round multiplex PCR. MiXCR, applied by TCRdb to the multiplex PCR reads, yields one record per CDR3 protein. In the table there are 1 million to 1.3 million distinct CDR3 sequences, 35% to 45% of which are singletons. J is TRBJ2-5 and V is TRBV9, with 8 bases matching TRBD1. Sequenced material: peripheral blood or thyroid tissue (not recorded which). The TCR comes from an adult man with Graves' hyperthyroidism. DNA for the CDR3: TGTGCCAGCAGTTTACAGGGGGAAAAACAAGAGACCCAGTACTTC. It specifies CASSLQGEKQETQYF.